This T cell receptor beta chain is drawn from a study of CD8+ T cells in alopecia areata. The germline gives CDR1 GTSNPN, CDR2 SVGIG (reference sequence). V dropped 1 base and J dropped 2; count of bases not matched to a gene: 3. There are 15 residues in the CDR3. Points on this clone: The antigen is not known.

General study results and limits: When scalp samples are sequenced, resident alphabeta T cells of normal skin are also captured. Unlike in mice, where it was clearer, TCR sharing across patients was less clear, possibly HLA-related. It was lesional scalp, especially alopecia totalis/universalis, that showed higher clonality than normal scalp.

The authors extracted RNA and reverse transcribed it into cDNA as the sequencing template. Using immunoSEQ multiplex PCR, the repertoire was profiled, and TCRdb retains in-frame clones only, with some absent. The data contain roughly 150,000 clones, around 58% of them seen just once; the ten biggest clones take up about 6%. Sequenced material: CD4+ T cells sorted from blood, taken at week 0. The source is a human donor with alopecia areata. The rearrangement links TRBV30 to TRBJ1-5; TRBD1 matches at 9 bases. The DNA of the CDR3 is TGTGCCTGGAGTGAGGGACAGGGCCGCAATCAGCCCCAGCATTTT. This translates into CAWSEGQGRNQPQHF.